The source of this TCR beta chain is a study of control samples from healthy donors and cancer patients. TCRdb's copy holds only in-frame clones and misses some; the assay was immunoSEQ multiplex PCR. Altogether about 120,000 clones are present, approximately 88% being singletons, with the ten largest covering less than 4%. There are 15 residues in the CDR3. The germline V gene has CDR1 LNHNV and CDR2 YYDKDF (reference sequence). V was trimmed by 3 bases and J by 2 bases, leaving 13 bases between them. The chain is built from TRBV15 and TRBJ2-5, with D possibly being TRBD1 or TRBD2 (5 bases each). The sample taken for sequencing was blood. The clonotype comes from a man between 35 and 55 years old in good health. Written as DNA, the CDR3 is TGTGCCACCAGCAGGCCGGGACCGCAACAAGAGACCCAGTACTTC. It codes for CATSRPGPQQETQYF.